A selection of T cell receptor beta chains follows, all from one sample in a study of blood T cell repertoires in COVID-19. TCRdb's table, derived via immunoSEQ multiplex PCR, lists solely in-frame clones and lacks some. Found here are about 170,000 clones, roughly 73% of them singletons; the top ten hold 2.8%. Sequencing used peripheral blood. Receptors were obtained from a man between 70 and 80 years old with acute or convalescent COVID-19. The conserved cysteine and the conserved F or W are not part of the CDR3 here. Each record gives: J gene, V gene, CDR3 protein.

J: TRBJ1-1
V: TRBV12-3/TRBV12-4
CDR3: ASSFGGAEAF

J: TRBJ2-5
V: TRBV24-1
CDR3: ATSDWTGTGAKETQY

J: TRBJ2-5
V: TRBV6-2/TRBV6-3
CDR3: ASSRGLAGVGRGETQY

J: TRBJ1-5
V: TRBV12-5
CDR3: ASGPPTVDSNQPQH

J: TRBJ1-5
V: TRBV11-2
CDR3: ASSLAGTGTSNQPQH

J: TRBJ1-1
V: TRBV10-2
CDR3: ASSERQGLGPEAF

J: TRBJ2-4
V: TRBV28
CDR3: ASKIQGADIQY

J: TRBJ1-1
V: TRBV9
CDR3: ASSEDRVDTEAF

J: TRBJ2-3
V: TRBV6-4
CDR3: ASSPSELTDTQY

J: TRBJ1-1
V: TRBV10-3
CDR3: AISPQPNTEAF

J: TRBJ2-2
V: TRBV9
CDR3: ASSGQDVPGELF

J: TRBJ1-2
V: TRBV12-3/TRBV12-4
CDR3: ASSSGTGDGYT

J: TRBJ2-7
V: TRBV20-1
CDR3: SASTASGRYEQY